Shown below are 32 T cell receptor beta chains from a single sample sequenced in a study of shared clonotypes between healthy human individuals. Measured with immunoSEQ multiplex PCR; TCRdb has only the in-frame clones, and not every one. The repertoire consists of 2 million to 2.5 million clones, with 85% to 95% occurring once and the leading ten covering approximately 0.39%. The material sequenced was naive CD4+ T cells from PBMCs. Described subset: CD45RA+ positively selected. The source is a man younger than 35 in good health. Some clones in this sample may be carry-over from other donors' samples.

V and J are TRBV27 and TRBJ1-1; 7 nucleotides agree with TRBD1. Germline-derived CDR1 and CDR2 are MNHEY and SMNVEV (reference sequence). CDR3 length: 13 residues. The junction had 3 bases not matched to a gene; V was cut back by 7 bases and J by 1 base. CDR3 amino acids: CASTRGGNTEAFF. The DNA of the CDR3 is TGTGCCAGCACCAGGGGGGGGAACACTGAAGCTTTCTTT.

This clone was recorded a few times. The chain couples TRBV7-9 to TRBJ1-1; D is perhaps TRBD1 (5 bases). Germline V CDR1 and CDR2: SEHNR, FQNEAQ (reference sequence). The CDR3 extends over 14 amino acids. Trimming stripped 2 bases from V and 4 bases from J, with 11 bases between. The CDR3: CASSLSQGSTEAFF. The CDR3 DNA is TGTGCCAGCAGCTTAAGTCAGGGTTCCACTGAAGCTTTCTTT.

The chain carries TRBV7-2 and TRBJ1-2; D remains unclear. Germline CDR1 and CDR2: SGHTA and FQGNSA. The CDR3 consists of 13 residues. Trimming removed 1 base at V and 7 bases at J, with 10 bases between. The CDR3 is CASSLEGLGGYTF. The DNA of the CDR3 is TGTGCCAGCAGCTTAGAGGGCCTAGGTGGCTACACCTTC.

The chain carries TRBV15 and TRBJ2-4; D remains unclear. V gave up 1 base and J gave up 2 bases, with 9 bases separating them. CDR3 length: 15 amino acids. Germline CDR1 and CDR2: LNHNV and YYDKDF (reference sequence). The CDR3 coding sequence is TGTGCCACCAGCAGAGGAGGACCGTCCAAAAACATTCAGTACTTC. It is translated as CATSRGGPSKNIQYF.

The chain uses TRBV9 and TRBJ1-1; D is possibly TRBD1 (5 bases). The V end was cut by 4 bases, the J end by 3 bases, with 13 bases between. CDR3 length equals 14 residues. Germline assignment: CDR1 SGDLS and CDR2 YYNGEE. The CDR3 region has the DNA TGTGCCAGCAGCCCACAGATAGGGGACACTGAAGCTTTCTTT. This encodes CASSPQIGDTEAFF.

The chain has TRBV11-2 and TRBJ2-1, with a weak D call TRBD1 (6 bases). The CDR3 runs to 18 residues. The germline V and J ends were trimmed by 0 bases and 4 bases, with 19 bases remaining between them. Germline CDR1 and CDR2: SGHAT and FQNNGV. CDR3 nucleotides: TGTGCCAGCAGCTTAGATCGGTGGGGGCACGGGCGGTACAATGAGCAGTTCTTC. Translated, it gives CASSLDRWGHGRYNEQFF.

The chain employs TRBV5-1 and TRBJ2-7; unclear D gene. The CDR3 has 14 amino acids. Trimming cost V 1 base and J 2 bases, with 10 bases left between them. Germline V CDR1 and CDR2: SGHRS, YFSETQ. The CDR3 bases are TGCGCCAGCAGCTTGTGGTCAGAGACCTACGAGCAGTACTTC. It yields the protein CASSLWSETYEQYF. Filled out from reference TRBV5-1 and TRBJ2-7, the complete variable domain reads KAGVTQTPRYLIKTRGQQVTLSCSPISGHRSVSWYQQTPGQGLQFLFEYFSETQRNKGNFPGRFSGRQFSNSRSEMNVSTLELGDSALYLCASSLWSETYEQYFGPGTRLTVT.

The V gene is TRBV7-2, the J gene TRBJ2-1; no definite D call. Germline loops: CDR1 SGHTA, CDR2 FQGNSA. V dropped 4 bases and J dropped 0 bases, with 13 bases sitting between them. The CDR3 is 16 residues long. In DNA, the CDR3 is TGTGCCAGCAGCTCCGTCGCGGCCTACTCCTACAATGAGCAGTTCTTC. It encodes CASSSVAAYSYNEQFF.

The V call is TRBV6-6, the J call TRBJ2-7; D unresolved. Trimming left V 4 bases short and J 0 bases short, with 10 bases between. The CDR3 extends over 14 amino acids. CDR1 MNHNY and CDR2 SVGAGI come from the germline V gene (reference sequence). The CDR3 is CASSWGSRSYEQYF. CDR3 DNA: TGTGCCAGCAGTTGGGGATCTCGCTCCTACGAGCAGTACTTC.

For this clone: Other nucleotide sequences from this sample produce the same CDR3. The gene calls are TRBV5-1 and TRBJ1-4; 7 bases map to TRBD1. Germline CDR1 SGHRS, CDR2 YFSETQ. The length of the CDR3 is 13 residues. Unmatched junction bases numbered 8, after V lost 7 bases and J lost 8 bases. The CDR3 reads CASRRDREEKLFF. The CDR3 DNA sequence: TGCGCCAGCCGACGAGACAGGGAGGAAAAACTGTTTTTT.

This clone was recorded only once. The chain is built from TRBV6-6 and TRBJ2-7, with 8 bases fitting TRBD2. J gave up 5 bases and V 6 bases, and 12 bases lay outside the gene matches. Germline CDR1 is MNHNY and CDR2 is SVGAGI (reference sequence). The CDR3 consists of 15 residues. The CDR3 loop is CASRSGSPLPDEQYF. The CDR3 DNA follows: TGTGCCAGCAGAAGCGGGAGTCCCCTTCCTGACGAGCAGTACTTC.

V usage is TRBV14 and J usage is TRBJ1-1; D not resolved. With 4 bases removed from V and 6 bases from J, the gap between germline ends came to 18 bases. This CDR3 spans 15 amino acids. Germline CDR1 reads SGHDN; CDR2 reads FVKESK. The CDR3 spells CASSRDGLSGAEAFF. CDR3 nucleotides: TGTGCCAGCAGCCGAGATGGACTCTCTGGGGCTGAAGCTTTCTTT.

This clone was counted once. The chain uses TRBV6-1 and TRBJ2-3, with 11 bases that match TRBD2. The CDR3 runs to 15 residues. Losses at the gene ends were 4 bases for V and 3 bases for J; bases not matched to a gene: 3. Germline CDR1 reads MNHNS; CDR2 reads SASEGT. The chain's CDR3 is CASSASSGRTDTQYF. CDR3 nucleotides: TGTGCCAGCAGTGCCTCTAGCGGGAGGACAGATACGCAGTATTTT.

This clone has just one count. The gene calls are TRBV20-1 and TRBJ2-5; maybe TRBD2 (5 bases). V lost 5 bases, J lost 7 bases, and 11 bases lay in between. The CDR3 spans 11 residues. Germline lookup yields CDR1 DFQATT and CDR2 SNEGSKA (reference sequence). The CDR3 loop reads CSAYNRGTQYF. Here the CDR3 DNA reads TGCAGTGCTTATAACCGGGGGACCCAGTACTTC.

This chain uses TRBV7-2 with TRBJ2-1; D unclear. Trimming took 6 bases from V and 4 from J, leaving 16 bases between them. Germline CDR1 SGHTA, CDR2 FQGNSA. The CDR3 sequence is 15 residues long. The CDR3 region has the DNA TGTGCCAGCAGACCTCTGGACGGAAGATACAATGAGCAGTTCTTC. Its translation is CASRPLDGRYNEQFF.

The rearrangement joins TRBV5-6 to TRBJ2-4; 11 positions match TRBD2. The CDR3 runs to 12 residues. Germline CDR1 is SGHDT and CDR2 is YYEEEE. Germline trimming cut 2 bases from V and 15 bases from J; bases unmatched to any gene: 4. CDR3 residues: CASSFSGRAPYF. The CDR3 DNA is TGTGCCAGCAGCTTTAGCGGGAGGGCTCCGTACTTC.

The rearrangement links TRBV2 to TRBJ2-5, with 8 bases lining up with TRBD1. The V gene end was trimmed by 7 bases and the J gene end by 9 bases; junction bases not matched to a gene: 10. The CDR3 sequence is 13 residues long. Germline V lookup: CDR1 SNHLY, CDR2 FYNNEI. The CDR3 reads CASMEGPRGPQYF. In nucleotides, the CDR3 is TGTGCCAGCATGGAGGGACCCAGGGGGCCCCAGTACTTC. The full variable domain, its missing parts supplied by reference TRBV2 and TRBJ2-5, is EPEVTQTPSHQVTQMGQEVILRCVPISNHLYFYWYRQILGQKVEFLVSFYNNEISEKSEIFDDQFSVERPDGSNFTLKIRSTKLEDSAMYFCASMEGPRGPQYFGPGTRLLVL.

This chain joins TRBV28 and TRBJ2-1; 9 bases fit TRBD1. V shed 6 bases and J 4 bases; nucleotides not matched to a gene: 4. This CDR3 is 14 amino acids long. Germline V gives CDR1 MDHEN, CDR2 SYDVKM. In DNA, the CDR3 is TGTGCCAGCAGAGGGACAGGGATATACAATGAGCAGTTCTTC. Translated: CASRGTGIYNEQFF.

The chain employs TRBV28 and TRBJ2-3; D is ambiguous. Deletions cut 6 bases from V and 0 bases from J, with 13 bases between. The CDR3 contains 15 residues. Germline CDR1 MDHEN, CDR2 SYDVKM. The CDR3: CASSPGRPSTDTQYF. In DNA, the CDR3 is TGTGCCAGCAGCCCAGGACGCCCCAGCACAGATACGCAGTATTTT.

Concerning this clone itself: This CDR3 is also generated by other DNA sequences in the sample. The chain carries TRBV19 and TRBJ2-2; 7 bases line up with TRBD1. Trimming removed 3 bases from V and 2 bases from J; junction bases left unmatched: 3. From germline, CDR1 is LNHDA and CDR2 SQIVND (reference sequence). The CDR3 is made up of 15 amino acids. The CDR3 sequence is CASSIRTGNTGELFF. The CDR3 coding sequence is TGTGCCAGTAGTATCCGGACAGGCAACACCGGGGAGCTGTTTTTT.

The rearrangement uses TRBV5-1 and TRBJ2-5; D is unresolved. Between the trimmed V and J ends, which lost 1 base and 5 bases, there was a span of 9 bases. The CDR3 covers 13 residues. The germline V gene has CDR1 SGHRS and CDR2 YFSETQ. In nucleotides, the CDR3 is TGCGCCAGCAGCTTGATCGGTTCGGAGACCCAGTACTTC. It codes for CASSLIGSETQYF.

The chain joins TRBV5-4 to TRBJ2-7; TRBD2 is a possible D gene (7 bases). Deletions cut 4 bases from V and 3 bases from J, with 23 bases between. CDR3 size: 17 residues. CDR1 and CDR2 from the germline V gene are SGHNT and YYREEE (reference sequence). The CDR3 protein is CASSRGGGTGLNYEQYF. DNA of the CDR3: TGTGCCAGCAGCCGGGGAGGGGGAACAGGCCTCAACTACGAGCAGTACTTC.

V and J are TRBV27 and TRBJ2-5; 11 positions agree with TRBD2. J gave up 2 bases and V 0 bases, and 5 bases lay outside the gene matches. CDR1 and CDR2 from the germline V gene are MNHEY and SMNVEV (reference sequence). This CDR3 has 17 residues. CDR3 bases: TGTGCCAGCAGTTTATCGGCTAGCGGGAGGAGGCAAGAGACCCAGTACTTC. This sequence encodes CASSLSASGRRQETQYF.

The CDR3 sequence is CASSLGLAGDETQYF. The CDR3 DNA reads TGTGCCAGCAGCTTGGGGCTAGCGGGAGATGAGACCCAGTACTTC. The V call is TRBV5-8, the J call TRBJ2-5; 10 nucleotides agree with TRBD2. The length of the CDR3 is 15 residues. V shed 0 bases, J shed 5 bases, and the junction held 4 bases outside the gene matches. Germline CDR1 reads SGHTS; CDR2 reads YDEGEE.

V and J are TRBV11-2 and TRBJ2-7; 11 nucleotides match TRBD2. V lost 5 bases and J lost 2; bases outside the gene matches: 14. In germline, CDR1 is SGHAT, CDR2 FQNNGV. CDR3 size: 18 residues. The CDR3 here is CASSTHRGWGLAAYEQYF. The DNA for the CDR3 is TGTGCCAGCAGCACCCACCGGGGGTGGGGACTAGCGGCCTACGAGCAGTACTTC.

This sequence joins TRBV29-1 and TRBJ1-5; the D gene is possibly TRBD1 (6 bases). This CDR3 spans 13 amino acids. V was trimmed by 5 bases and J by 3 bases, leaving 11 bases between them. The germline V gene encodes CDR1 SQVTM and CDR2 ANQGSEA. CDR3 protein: CSVSQGINQPQHF. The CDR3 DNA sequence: TGCAGCGTTTCTCAGGGGATCAATCAGCCCCAGCATTTT.

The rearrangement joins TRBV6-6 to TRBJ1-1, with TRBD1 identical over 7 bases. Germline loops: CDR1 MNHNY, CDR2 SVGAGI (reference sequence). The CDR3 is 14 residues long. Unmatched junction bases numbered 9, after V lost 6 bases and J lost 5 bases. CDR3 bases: TGTGCCAGCAGGCCCCAGGGGGAGTTGACTGAAGCTTTCTTT. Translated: CASRPQGELTEAFF.

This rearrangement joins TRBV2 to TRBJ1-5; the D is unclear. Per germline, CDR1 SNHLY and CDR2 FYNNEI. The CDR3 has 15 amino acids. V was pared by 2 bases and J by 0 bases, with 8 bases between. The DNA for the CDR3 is TGTGCCAGCAGTGAAATACAGAATAGCAATCAGCCCCAGCATTTT. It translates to CASSEIQNSNQPQHF.

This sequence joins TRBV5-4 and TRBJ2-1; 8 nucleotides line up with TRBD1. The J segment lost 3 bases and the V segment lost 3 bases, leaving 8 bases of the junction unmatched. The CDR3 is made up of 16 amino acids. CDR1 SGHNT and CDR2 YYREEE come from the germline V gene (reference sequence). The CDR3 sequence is CASSSLGQGYYNEQFF. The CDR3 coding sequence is TGTGCCAGCAGCTCCCTAGGACAGGGTTACTACAATGAGCAGTTCTTC.

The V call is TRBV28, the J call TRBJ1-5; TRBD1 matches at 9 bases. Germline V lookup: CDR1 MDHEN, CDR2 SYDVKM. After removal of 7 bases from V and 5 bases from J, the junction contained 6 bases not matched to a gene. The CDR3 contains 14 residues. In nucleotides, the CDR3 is TGTGCCAGCACCGGCGGGACAGGGTATCAGCCCCAGCATTTT. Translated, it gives CASTGGTGYQPQHF.

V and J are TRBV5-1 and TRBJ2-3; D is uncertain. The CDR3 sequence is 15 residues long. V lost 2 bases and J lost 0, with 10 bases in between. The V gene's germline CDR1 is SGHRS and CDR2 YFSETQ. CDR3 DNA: TGCGCCAGCAGCTTTTCTGGCGATAGCACAGATACGCAGTATTTT. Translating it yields CASSFSGDSTDTQYF.

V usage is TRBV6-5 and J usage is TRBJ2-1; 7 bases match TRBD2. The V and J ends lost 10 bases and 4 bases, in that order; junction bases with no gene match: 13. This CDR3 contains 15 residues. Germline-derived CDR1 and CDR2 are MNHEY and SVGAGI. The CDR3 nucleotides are TGTGCCACCCTACGGGGCGGGAGCGTTTACAATGAGCAGTTCTTC. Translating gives CATLRGGSVYNEQFF.